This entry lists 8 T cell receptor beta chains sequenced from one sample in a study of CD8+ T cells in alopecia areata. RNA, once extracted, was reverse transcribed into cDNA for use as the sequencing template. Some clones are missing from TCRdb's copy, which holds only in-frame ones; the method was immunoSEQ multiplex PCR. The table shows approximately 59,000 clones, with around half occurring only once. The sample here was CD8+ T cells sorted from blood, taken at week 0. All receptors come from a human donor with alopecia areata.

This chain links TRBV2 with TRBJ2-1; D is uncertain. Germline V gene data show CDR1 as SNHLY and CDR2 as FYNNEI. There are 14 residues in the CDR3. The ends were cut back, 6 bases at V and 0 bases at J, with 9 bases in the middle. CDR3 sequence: CASSLQSSYNEQFF. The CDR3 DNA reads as TGTGCCAGCAGCCTTCAAAGCTCCTACAATGAGCAGTTCTTC. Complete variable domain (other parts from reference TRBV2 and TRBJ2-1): EPEVTQTPSHQVTQMGQEVILRCVPISNHLYFYWYRQILGQKVEFLVSFYNNEISEKSEIFDDQFSVERPDGSNFTLKIRSTKLEDSAMYFCASSLQSSYNEQFFGPGTRLTVL.

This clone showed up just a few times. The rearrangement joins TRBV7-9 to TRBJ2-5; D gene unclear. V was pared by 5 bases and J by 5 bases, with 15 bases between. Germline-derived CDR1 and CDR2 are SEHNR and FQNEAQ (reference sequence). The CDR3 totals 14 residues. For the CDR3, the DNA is TGTGCCAGCAGCGCTCCGGTGGTGGCGGAGACCCAGTACTTC. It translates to CASSAPVVAETQYF.

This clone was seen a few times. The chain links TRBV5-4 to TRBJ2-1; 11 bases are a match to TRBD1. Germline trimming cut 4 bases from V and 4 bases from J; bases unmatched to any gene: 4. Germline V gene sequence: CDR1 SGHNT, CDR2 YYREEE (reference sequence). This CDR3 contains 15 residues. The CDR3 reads CASSGDRGFYNEQFF. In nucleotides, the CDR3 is TGTGCCAGCAGCGGGGACAGGGGGTTTTACAATGAGCAGTTCTTC.

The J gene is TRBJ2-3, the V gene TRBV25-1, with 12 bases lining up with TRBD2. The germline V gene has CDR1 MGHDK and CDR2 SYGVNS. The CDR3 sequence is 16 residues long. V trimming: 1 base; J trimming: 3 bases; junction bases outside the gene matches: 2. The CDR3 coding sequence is TGTGCCAGCAGTGAATCTAGCGGGAGGGCGACAGATACGCAGTATTTT. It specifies CASSESSGRATDTQYF.

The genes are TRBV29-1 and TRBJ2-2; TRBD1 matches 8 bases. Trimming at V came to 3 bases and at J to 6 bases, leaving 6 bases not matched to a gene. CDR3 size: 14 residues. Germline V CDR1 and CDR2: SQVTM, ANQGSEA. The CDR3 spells CSVDWQGASGELFF. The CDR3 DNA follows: TGCAGCGTTGATTGGCAGGGGGCTTCCGGGGAGCTGTTTTTT.

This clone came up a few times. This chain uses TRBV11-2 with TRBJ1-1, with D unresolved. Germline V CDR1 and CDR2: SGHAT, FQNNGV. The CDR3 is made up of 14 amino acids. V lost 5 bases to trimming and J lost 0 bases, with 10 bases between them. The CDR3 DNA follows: TGTGCCAGCAGCCCTACCCAGTTGAACACTGAAGCTTTCTTT. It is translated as CASSPTQLNTEAFF.

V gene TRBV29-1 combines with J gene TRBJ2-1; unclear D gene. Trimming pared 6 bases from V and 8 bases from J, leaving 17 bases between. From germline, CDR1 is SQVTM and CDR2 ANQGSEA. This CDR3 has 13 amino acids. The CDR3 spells CSVRLVVNDEQFF. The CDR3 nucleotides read TGCAGCGTACGACTGGTGGTCAACGATGAGCAGTTCTTC.

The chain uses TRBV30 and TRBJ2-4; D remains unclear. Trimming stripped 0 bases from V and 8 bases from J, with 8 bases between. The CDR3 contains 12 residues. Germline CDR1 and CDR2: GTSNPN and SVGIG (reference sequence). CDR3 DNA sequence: TGTGCCTGGAGTGTGGGATATGACATTCAGTACTTC. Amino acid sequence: CAWSVGYDIQYF.